The 23 T cell receptor beta chains below were found in one sample sequenced in a study of siplizumab effects on memory and regulatory T cells. Libraries were prepared by immunoSEQ multiplex PCR; TCRdb keeps only in-frame clonotypes and omits some of them. The table has 100,000 to 120,000 clones, roughly 92% seen once. The material sequenced was CD4+ T cells sorted from blood. Receptors originate from a human donor in good health.

The chain uses TRBV5-5 and TRBJ2-7, with TRBD2 matching over 9 bases. Per germline, CDR1 SGHKS and CDR2 YYEKEE (reference sequence). J was trimmed by 0 bases and V by 5 bases; bases with no gene match: 6. This CDR3 contains 15 residues. The CDR3 spells CASRLSGGSSYEQYF. CDR3 sequence (DNA): TGTGCCAGCAGGCTAAGCGGGGGGAGCTCCTACGAGCAGTACTTC.

This sequence joins TRBV21-1 and TRBJ2-7. TRBV21-1 counts as a pseudogene. The CDR3 runs to 11 residues. Written as DNA, the CDR3 is TGTGCCAGCAGAAATACACGGACGCAGTACTTC. This sequence encodes CASRNTRTQYF.

This clone was picked up a small number of times. The genes are TRBV6-5 and TRBJ1-2; D gene ambiguous. V gave up 5 bases and J gave up 1 base, with 2 bases separating them. Germline V lookup: CDR1 MNHEY, CDR2 SVGAGI. The CDR3 has 11 amino acids. CDR3 bases: TGTGCCAGCAGTGATAACTATGGCTACACCTTC. Its protein is CASSDNYGYTF.

J is TRBJ2-5 and V is TRBV2; D perhaps matches TRBD2 (6 bases). Germline V gives CDR1 SNHLY, CDR2 FYNNEI. V dropped 10 bases and J dropped 5 bases, with 17 bases sitting between them. The CDR3 runs 13 residues. The CDR3 loop reads CATLGEVGETQYF. CDR3 sequence (DNA): TGTGCCACTCTGGGGGAGGTGGGCGAGACCCAGTACTTC.

The gene calls are TRBV11-3 and TRBJ2-5, with D perhaps given as TRBD1 or TRBD2 (5 bases each). The V gene lost 5 bases and the J gene lost 5 bases, with 12 bases spanning the gap. CDR1 is SGHNT and CDR2 is YENEEA in the germline V gene. The CDR3 length is 13 residues. DNA of the CDR3: TGTGCCAGCAGCGTCCGGGGCGCGGAGACCCAGTACTTC. Translating it yields CASSVRGAETQYF.

J is TRBJ1-1 and V is TRBV18, with 7 nucleotides matching TRBD1. Germline V gene lookup returns CDR1 KGHSH and CDR2 LQKENI. The V and J ends lost 3 bases and 0 bases, in that order; junction bases with no gene match: 7. The CDR3 runs 16 residues. Written as DNA, the CDR3 is TGTGCCAGCTCACCCGGGACAGTTCAAATGAACACTGAAGCTTTCTTT. It encodes CASSPGTVQMNTEAFF. The full variable domain, rest sourced from reference TRBV18 and TRBJ1-1, is NAGVMQNPRHLVRRRGQEARLRCSPMKGHSHVYWYRQLPEEGLKFMVYLQKENIIDESGMPKERFSAEFPKEGPSILRIQQVVRGDSAAYFCASSPGTVQMNTEAFFGQGTRLTVV.

V gene TRBV18 combines with J gene TRBJ2-5, with 11 bases fitting TRBD2. This CDR3 contains 15 residues. The germline V gene encodes CDR1 KGHSH and CDR2 LQKENI. Unmatched junction bases numbered 0, after V lost 1 base and J lost 2 bases. The CDR3: CASSPLAGGQETQYF. CDR3 coding DNA: TGTGCCAGCTCACCACTAGCGGGAGGGCAAGAGACCCAGTACTTC.

The rearrangement joins TRBV19 to TRBJ1-4, with D maybe TRBD1 (6 bases). This CDR3 is built from 15 residues. CDR1 and CDR2 (germline): LNHDA, SQIVND (reference sequence). Trimming removed 4 bases from V and 7 bases from J, with 16 bases in between. The chain's CDR3 is CASSSSGTPAEKLFF. Written as DNA, the CDR3 is TGTGCCAGTAGTAGTAGCGGGACACCGGCTGAAAAACTGTTTTTT.

The chain is built from TRBV9 and TRBJ2-7; 9 bases agree with TRBD1. This CDR3 has 14 amino acids. The V gene's germline CDR1 is SGDLS and CDR2 YYNGEE. J was trimmed by 0 bases and V by 8 bases; bases with no gene match: 6. The CDR3 loop is CASAPGQGSYEQYF. CDR3 nucleotides: TGTGCCAGTGCCCCGGGACAGGGCTCCTACGAGCAGTACTTC.

The V and J genes are TRBV11-3 and TRBJ2-1; D remains unclear. The germline CDR1 and CDR2 sequences are SGHNT and YENEEA. The CDR3 loop spans 12 amino acids. V lost 1 base, J lost 9 bases, and 7 bases lay in between. The DNA of the CDR3 is TGTGCCAGCAGCTTAGTAGTCGGTGAGCAGTTCTTC. Translation gives CASSLVVGEQFF.

The genes are TRBV6-1 and TRBJ1-5, with 9 positions matching TRBD1. Trimming at V came to 7 bases and at J to 6 bases, leaving 7 bases not matched to a gene. CDR3 length: 14 amino acids. Per germline, CDR1 MNHNS and CDR2 SASEGT. The CDR3 reads CASTTGGVGQPQHF. CDR3 DNA sequence: TGTGCCAGCACCACAGGGGGCGTCGGTCAGCCCCAGCATTTT.

The rearrangement uses TRBV19 and TRBJ1-4, with 11 positions matching TRBD1. CDR3 length: 15 amino acids. The V and J ends lost 5 bases and 7 bases, in that order; junction bases with no gene match: 6. CDR1 is LNHDA and CDR2 is SQIVND in the germline V gene (reference sequence). The CDR3 DNA is TGTGCCAGTAGTGTCGGACAGGGGGCTAGTGAAAAACTGTTTTTT. It codes for CASSVGQGASEKLFF.

A remark on this clone: The sample contains more than one DNA sequence encoding this CDR3. V is TRBV19 and J is TRBJ2-7; 10 bases align to TRBD1. The junction had 5 bases not matched to a gene; V was cut back by 3 bases and J by 6 bases. There are 14 residues in the CDR3. Germline CDR1 reads LNHDA; CDR2 reads SQIVND (reference sequence). The CDR3 nucleotides are TGTGCCAGTAGTATCAGAGACAGGGGGCCCGAGCAGTACTTC. Amino acid sequence: CASSIRDRGPEQYF.

CDR3 loop: CASSQDEGIYEQYF. Here the CDR3 DNA reads TGCGCCAGCAGCCAAGATGAGGGGATCTACGAGCAGTACTTC. The rearrangement links TRBV4-1 to TRBJ2-7, with D perhaps matching TRBD1 or TRBD2 (5 bases each). CDR3 length: 14 residues. Germline CDR1 reads MGHRA; CDR2 reads YSYEKL. V gave up 0 bases and J gave up 3 bases, with 9 bases separating them.

CDR3 residues: CASSNSPQGGQYF. The DNA for the CDR3 is TGTGCCAGTAGTAACTCCCCGCAAGGGGGGCAGTACTTC. The chain combines TRBV19 with TRBJ2-7, with a possible D match to TRBD1 (6 bases). Deletions cut 4 bases from V and 9 bases from J, with 16 bases between. Germline V gives CDR1 LNHDA, CDR2 SQIVND (reference sequence). The CDR3 runs to 13 residues.

The V call is TRBV18, the J call TRBJ2-1; the D call may be TRBD1 or TRBD2 (5 bases each). Germline V gene lookup returns CDR1 KGHSH and CDR2 LQKENI. V dropped 1 base and J dropped 5 bases, with 9 bases sitting between them. The CDR3 loop spans 14 amino acids. DNA of the CDR3: TGTGCCAGCTCACCACGGGACGCCAACAATGAGCAGTTCTTC. Translation: CASSPRDANNEQFF.

The J gene is TRBJ2-3, the V gene TRBV5-1; the D gene is possibly TRBD2 (5 bases). This CDR3 has 13 residues. With 7 bases removed from V and 3 bases from J, the gap between germline ends came to 12 bases. CDR1 is SGHRS, CDR2 YFSETQ, per germline. CDR3 DNA: TGCGCCAGCGAGGGTTATGGTACAGATACGCAGTATTTT. Encoded protein: CASEGYGTDTQYF.

The count of this clone is one. CDR3 region: CASSPGHYTGELFF. For the CDR3, the DNA is TGTGCCAGCAGCCCGGGACACTACACCGGGGAGCTGTTTTTT. The chain recombines TRBV7-9 with TRBJ2-2, with TRBD1 as a possible D gene (6 bases). Trimming removed 5 bases at V and 3 bases at J, with 10 bases between. Germline CDR1 SEHNR, CDR2 FQNEAQ (reference sequence). The CDR3 totals 14 residues.

The chain recombines TRBV5-1 with TRBJ1-1; D unclear. Trimming removed 0 bases from V and 5 bases from J, with 11 bases in between. This CDR3 spans 14 amino acids. From germline, CDR1 is SGHRS and CDR2 YFSETQ. The CDR3 loop reads CASSLVPGVTEAFF. DNA of the CDR3: TGCGCCAGCAGCTTGGTACCGGGAGTAACTGAAGCTTTCTTT.

This clone was detected only once. V usage is TRBV11-2 and J usage is TRBJ1-1; D gene uncertain. The CDR3 spans 13 residues. The V gene lost 1 base and the J gene lost 0 bases, with 3 bases spanning the gap. CDR1 is SGHAT, CDR2 FQNNGV, per germline. This CDR3 is CASSLVVNTEAFF. The CDR3 nucleotides are TGTGCCAGCAGCTTAGTGGTGAACACTGAAGCTTTCTTT.

The chain couples TRBV2 to TRBJ2-3; tentative D call: TRBD1 (6 bases). CDR1 and CDR2 from the germline V gene are SNHLY and FYNNEI. V was clipped by 4 bases and J by 5 bases, with 7 bases between them. The length of the CDR3 is 12 residues. The CDR3 region is CASSVTGDTQYF. CDR3 in DNA: TGTGCCAGCAGTGTGACAGGAGATACGCAGTATTTT.

The V and J genes are TRBV7-2 and TRBJ1-5; D is possibly TRBD1 (6 bases). The CDR3 contains 16 residues. Germline loops: CDR1 SGHTA, CDR2 FQGNSA. V dropped 5 bases and J dropped 0 bases, with 14 bases sitting between them. CDR3 sequence (DNA): TGTGCCAGCAGCCCACAGGGTCCTTATAGCAATCAGCCCCAGCATTTT. This translates into CASSPQGPYSNQPQHF. The whole variable domain, filled in from reference TRBV7-2 and TRBJ1-5, reads GAGVSQSPSNKVTEKGKDVELRCDPISGHTALYWYRQSLGQGLEFLIYFQGNSAPDKSGLPSDRFSAERTGGSVSTLTIQRTQQEDSAVYLCASSPQGPYSNQPQHFGDGTRLSIL.

The gene calls are TRBV28 and TRBJ2-5; 8 nucleotides match TRBD1. In germline, CDR1 is MDHEN, CDR2 SYDVKM. The CDR3 spans 15 residues. Trimming at V came to 5 bases and at J to 4 bases, leaving 9 bases not matched to a gene. The CDR3 is CASSRQGARRETQYF. The CDR3 nucleotides are TGTGCCAGCAGTCGGCAGGGGGCGCGGAGAGAGACCCAGTACTTC.